The 21 T cell receptor beta chains below come from one sample, sequenced in a study of cytomegalovirus exposure and HLA in healthy donors. The PCR had 60 Vbeta and 13 Jbeta primers. The repertoire was sequenced with immunoSEQ multiplex PCR; TCRdb's copy has only in-frame clones and lacks some. The data hold about 160,000 clones, with roughly 80% observed a single time. Source material: PBMCs. The receptors derive from a girl under 10 years old in good health and CMV-seropositive.

The chain recombines TRBV7-2 with TRBJ2-1; 13 nucleotides line up with TRBD2. Trimming cost V 2 bases and J 5 bases; bases outside gene matches: 6. This CDR3 has 17 residues. Germline CDR1 and CDR2: SGHTA and FQGNSA. The CDR3 DNA reads TGTGCCAGCAGCTTACGAGGGACTAGCGGGAATAACAATGAGCAGTTCTTC. It specifies CASSLRGTSGNNNEQFF.

V usage is TRBV5-1 and J usage is TRBJ2-2, with D possibly TRBD2 on 6 matching bases. The CDR3 loop spans 16 amino acids. Germline V gene sequence: CDR1 SGHRS, CDR2 YFSETQ. The V and J ends lost 4 bases and 1 base respectively, with 14 bases between them. The DNA for the CDR3 is TGCGCCAGCAGCCGTCCGGGACTGGGGAACACCGGGGAGCTGTTTTTT. Translated: CASSRPGLGNTGELFF.

This chain joins TRBV6-1 and TRBJ1-5; D uncertain. V dropped 3 bases and J dropped 4 bases, with 13 bases sitting between them. Germline CDR1 is MNHNS and CDR2 is SASEGT. This CDR3 region has 15 residues. The CDR3 loop is CASSEVSGDNQPQHF. As DNA, the CDR3 is TGTGCCAGCAGTGAGGTCAGCGGGGATAATCAGCCCCAGCATTTT.

The chain is built from TRBV21-1 and TRBJ2-2; the table's D call TRBD1 went unverified against the DNA. TRBV21-1 is classified as a pseudogene. The CDR3 loop spans 20 amino acids. The CDR3 is CASSKALFTLDRVGTGELFF. The CDR3 nucleotides read TGTGCCAGCAGCAAAGCGCTTTTTACTCTAGACAGGGTTGGGACCGGGGAGCTGTTTTTT.

The chain joins TRBV25-1 to TRBJ1-1; D is undetermined. CDR1 and CDR2 from the germline V gene are MGHDK and SYGVNS. There are 12 residues in the CDR3. Deletions cut 7 bases from V and 6 bases from J, with 12 bases between. CDR3 in amino acids: CASMRGKAEAFF. The CDR3 DNA reads TGTGCCAGCATGCGAGGGAAGGCTGAAGCTTTCTTT.

This chain links TRBV29-1 with TRBJ1-6, with D unclear. Germline CDR1 SQVTM, CDR2 ANQGSEA. V was pared by 4 bases and J by 0 bases, with 13 bases between. There are 16 residues in the CDR3. The chain's CDR3 is CSVGIWSSSYNSPLHF. CDR3 nucleotide sequence: TGCAGCGTTGGAATCTGGTCGAGCTCCTATAATTCACCCCTCCACTTT.

The chain employs TRBV7-2 and TRBJ1-5, with 7 bases lining up with TRBD1. Germline lookup yields CDR1 SGHTA and CDR2 FQGNSA. The CDR3 totals 16 residues. Trimming took 1 base from V and 2 from J; bases not matched to a gene: 5. CDR3 nucleotides: TGTGCCAGCAGCTTAGTTATCACAGGGGGCAATCAGCCCCAGCATTTT. Its translation is CASSLVITGGNQPQHF.

The J gene is TRBJ2-1, the V gene TRBV5-1; TRBD1 aligns across 10 bases. CDR3 size: 12 residues. Trimming removed 4 bases from V and 14 bases from J; junction bases left unmatched: 6. The germline V gene encodes CDR1 SGHRS and CDR2 YFSETQ. CDR3 in DNA: TGCGCCAGCAGCCACCCTGGGACAGGGGAGTTCTTC. Its protein product is CASSHPGTGEFF.

The V call is TRBV2, the J call TRBJ1-5; tentatively, D is TRBD1 (5 bases). CDR3 length: 14 residues. Between the trimmed V and J ends, which lost 3 bases and 3 bases, there was a span of 9 bases. Germline assignment: CDR1 SNHLY and CDR2 FYNNEI. The DNA of the CDR3 is TGTGCCAGCAGTGATCCCAGGGTCAATCAGCCCCAGCATTTT. Its translation: CASSDPRVNQPQHF.

The V and J genes are TRBV7-9 and TRBJ2-5, with 7 bases identical to TRBD2. Germline V gives CDR1 SEHNR, CDR2 FQNEAQ (reference sequence). The ends lost 5 bases at V and 4 bases at J; junction bases unmatched: 10. CDR3 length equals 15 residues. CDR3 coding DNA: TGTGCCAGCAGCACATACTCGACTAGCCGAGAGACCCAGTACTTC. Residues: CASSTYSTSRETQYF. Complete variable domain (other parts from reference TRBV7-9 and TRBJ2-5): DTGVSQNPRHKITKRGQNVTFRCDPISEHNRLYWYRQTLGQGPEFLTYFQNEAQLEKSRLLSDRFSAERPKGSFSTLEIQRTEQGDSAMYLCASSTYSTSRETQYFGPGTRLLVL.

The chain recombines TRBV28 with TRBJ2-1; D is perhaps TRBD2 (6 bases). Germline V gene sequence: CDR1 MDHEN, CDR2 SYDVKM. Trimming shortened V by 4 bases and J by 5 bases, and 15 bases separated the two germline ends. This CDR3 contains 15 residues. Here the CDR3 reads CASSSAGTINNEQFF. The CDR3 nucleotides read TGTGCCAGCAGTTCTGCGGGAACGATAAACAATGAGCAGTTCTTC.

The V gene is TRBV28, the J gene TRBJ2-4, with D perhaps TRBD1 (5 bases). There are 15 residues in the CDR3. From germline, CDR1 is MDHEN and CDR2 SYDVKM. Trimming pared 4 bases from V and 0 bases from J, leaving 10 bases between. The CDR3 bases are TGTGCCAGCAGTTCTCGACAGTTAGCCAAAAACATTCAGTACTTC. This codes for CASSSRQLAKNIQYF.

The rearrangement joins TRBV15 to TRBJ2-2; D not resolved. Germline assignment: CDR1 LNHNV and CDR2 YYDKDF (reference sequence). The V end was cut by 1 base, the J end by 6 bases, with 9 bases between. The CDR3 contains 14 residues. The CDR3 coding sequence is TGTGCCACCAGCAGAGTTCATAGTCCCGGGGAGCTGTTTTTT. Translated, it gives CATSRVHSPGELFF.

The chain joins TRBV6-1 to TRBJ2-3; D is undetermined. The CDR3 extends over 13 amino acids. Germline CDR1 MNHNS, CDR2 SASEGT. V lost 1 base to trimming and J lost 4 bases, with 6 bases between them. The DNA for the CDR3 is TGTGCCAGCAGTGAAGACTCCGCAGATACGCAGTATTTT. This gives the protein CASSEDSADTQYF.

This rearrangement joins TRBV11-2 to TRBJ2-5, with a possible D match to TRBD2 (7 bases). V was trimmed by 4 bases and J by 5 bases, leaving 20 bases between them. The CDR3 runs 16 residues. The V gene's germline CDR1 is SGHAT and CDR2 FQNNGV. The CDR3 loop is CASSYRGEGVKETQYF. The CDR3 DNA is TGTGCCAGCAGCTATAGGGGGGAGGGGGTAAAGGAGACCCAGTACTTC.

The chain recombines TRBV30 with TRBJ2-5; TRBD2 might be the D (6 bases). Germline V CDR1 and CDR2: GTSNPN, SVGIG (reference sequence). Deletions cut 3 bases from V and 5 bases from J, with 13 bases between. There are 13 residues in the CDR3. In nucleotides, the CDR3 is TGTGCCTGGAGCCGCGGGATTAAGGAGACCCAGTACTTC. Protein product: CAWSRGIKETQYF. The full variable domain, completed using reference TRBV30 and TRBJ2-5, is SQTIHQWPATLVQPVGSPLSLECTVEGTSNPNLYWYRQAAGRGLQLLFYSVGIGQISSEVPQNLSASRPQDRQFILSSKKLLLSDSGFYLCAWSRGIKETQYFGPGTRLLVL.

V usage is TRBV5-1 and J usage is TRBJ2-5, with TRBD1 identical over 11 bases. Germline assignment: CDR1 SGHRS and CDR2 YFSETQ. This CDR3 is 16 amino acids long. V dropped 5 bases and J dropped 4; count of bases not matched to a gene: 10. CDR3 DNA: TGCGCCAGCAGGGGTAACGCCGGGACAGGGGGAGAGACCCAGTACTTC. Protein: CASRGNAGTGGETQYF.

The table lists this clone with a count of one. J is TRBJ2-3 and V is TRBV6-1; 8 nucleotides align to TRBD1. Germline V gives CDR1 MNHNS, CDR2 SASEGT. The J segment lost 3 bases and the V segment lost 8 bases, leaving 4 bases of the junction unmatched. The CDR3 spans 13 residues. The CDR3 reads CASLDRATDTQYF. DNA for the CDR3: TGTGCCAGCTTGGACAGGGCGACAGATACGCAGTATTTT.

The rearrangement links TRBV19 to TRBJ1-5, with 9 bases fitting TRBD1. Germline values: CDR1 LNHDA, CDR2 SQIVND (reference sequence). V trimming: 8 bases; J trimming: 0 bases; junction bases outside the gene matches: 5. The CDR3 consists of 15 residues. The CDR3 protein is CASSGTGNSNQPQHF. As DNA, the CDR3 is TGTGCCAGTTCGGGGACAGGGAATAGCAATCAGCCCCAGCATTTT. The full variable domain, its missing parts supplied by reference TRBV19 and TRBJ1-5, is DGGITQSPKYLFRKEGQNVTLSCEQNLNHDAMYWYRQDPGQGLRLIYYSQIVNDFQKGDIAEGYSVSREKKESFPLTVTSAQKNPTAFYLCASSGTGNSNQPQHFGDGTRLSIL.

The chain combines TRBV28 with TRBJ1-5; no reliable D call. V was trimmed by 3 bases and J by 5 bases, leaving 11 bases between them. The length of the CDR3 is 14 residues. CDR1 MDHEN and CDR2 SYDVKM come from the germline V gene. This CDR3 is CASSFIRGYQPQHF. For the CDR3, the DNA is TGTGCCAGCAGTTTCATCCGGGGTTATCAGCCCCAGCATTTT.

The gene calls are TRBV29-1 and TRBJ2-3; 7 nucleotides align to TRBD2. The CDR3 is 16 amino acids. Germline CDR1 and CDR2: SQVTM and ANQGSEA. V trimming: 5 bases; J trimming: 4 bases; junction bases outside the gene matches: 15. The CDR3 here is CSVLRRGGSQADTQYF. CDR3 bases: TGCAGCGTTCTCCGAAGGGGCGGGAGTCAAGCAGATACGCAGTATTTT.